This is a list of T cell receptor beta chains from one sample in a study of CD8 T cells in Susac syndrome. TCRdb reanalysed the immunoSEQ multiplex PCR reads using MiXCR and keeps one entry per CDR3 protein. The sample yields about 160,000 distinct CDR3 sequences, about 93% seen once. Input material: CD4+ T cells from PBMCs. The receptor source for this set is a human donor in good health. The CDR3 runs from the conserved cysteine through the conserved F or W. Fields, in order: J gene, V gene, clone size, D gene, CDR3 protein, CDR3 DNA. The D gene is left open where the match is weak. A row's size may be missing; if present it is once, few, many or a size class.

J gene: TRBJ1-2
V gene: TRBV7-2
clone size: .
D gene: TRBD1
CDR3 protein: CASSEGTGGLYGYTF
CDR3 DNA: TGTGCCAGCAGCGAGGGGACAGGAGGGCTCTATGGCTACACCTTC

J gene: TRBJ2-3
V gene: TRBV7-9
clone size: .
D gene: .
CDR3 protein: CASSLGSGVDETDTQYF
CDR3 DNA: TGTGCCAGCAGCTTAGGGTCAGGGGTGGACGAAACAGATACGCAGTATTTT

J gene: TRBJ2-3
V gene: TRBV29-1
clone size: .
D gene: .
CDR3 protein: CSVRRAVDTQYF
CDR3 DNA: TGCAGCGTTCGCCGTGCTGTGGATACGCAGTATTTT

J gene: TRBJ1-5
V gene: TRBV4-2
clone size: .
D gene: .
CDR3 protein: CASRAAGQDQPQHF
CDR3 DNA: TGTGCCAGCAGGGCGGCCGGGCAAGATCAGCCCCAGCATTTT

J gene: TRBJ2-7
V gene: TRBV29-1
clone size: .
D gene: .
CDR3 protein: CSVTGTRGYEQYF
CDR3 DNA: TGCAGCGTTACCGGGACCAGAGGCTACGAGCAGTACTTC

J gene: TRBJ2-5
V gene: TRBV5-6
clone size: .
D gene: .
CDR3 protein: CASSLIAPPQETQYF
CDR3 DNA: TGTGCCAGCAGCTTGATCGCCCCGCCCCAAGAGACCCAGTACTTC

J gene: TRBJ2-6
V gene: TRBV6-2/TRBV6-3
clone size: .
D gene: .
CDR3 protein: CASSYGGGGANVLTF
CDR3 DNA: TGTGCCAGCAGTTACGGGGGTGGAGGGGCCAACGTCCTGACTTTC

J gene: TRBJ1-1
V gene: TRBV29-1
clone size: .
D gene: .
CDR3 protein: CSVGRSGDTRNTEAFF
CDR3 DNA: TGCAGCGTTGGCCGGTCGGGGGACACCCGGAACACTGAAGCTTTCTTT

J gene: TRBJ1-2
V gene: TRBV9
clone size: .
D gene: .
CDR3 protein: CASSDSGASYGYTF
CDR3 DNA: TGTGCCAGCAGCGATTCCGGGGCCTCTTATGGCTACACCTTC

J gene: TRBJ1-2
V gene: TRBV29-1
clone size: .
D gene: .
CDR3 protein: CSVEQPSLGYTF
CDR3 DNA: TGCAGCGTTGAACAGCCCTCCTTAGGCTACACCTTC

J gene: TRBJ2-7
V gene: TRBV20-1
clone size: .
D gene: TRBD1
CDR3 protein: CSARAPTGSYEQYF
CDR3 DNA: TGCAGTGCTAGAGCCCCGACAGGGAGCTACGAGCAGTACTTC

J gene: TRBJ2-1
V gene: TRBV7-2
clone size: .
D gene: .
CDR3 protein: CASSSTGNEQFF
CDR3 DNA: TGTGCCAGCAGCTCGACCGGGAATGAGCAGTTCTTC

J gene: TRBJ2-5
V gene: TRBV5-1
clone size: .
D gene: .
CDR3 protein: CASSLGTARKETQYF
CDR3 DNA: TGCGCCAGCAGCTTGGGGACAGCGCGTAAAGAGACCCAGTACTTC

J gene: TRBJ2-7
V gene: TRBV20-1
clone size: .
D gene: TRBD1
CDR3 protein: CSVLDRGSFYEQYF
CDR3 DNA: TGCAGTGTCCTCGACAGGGGATCTTTCTACGAGCAGTACTTC

J gene: TRBJ2-1
V gene: TRBV29-1
clone size: once
D gene: TRBD1
CDR3 protein: CSVHRGAYNEQFF
CDR3 DNA: TGCAGCGTTCACAGGGGCGCCTACAATGAGCAGTTCTTC

J gene: TRBJ1-1
V gene: TRBV18
clone size: .
D gene: .
CDR3 protein: CASSSRRGIYTEAFF
CDR3 DNA: TGTGCCAGCTCCTCTCGACGAGGGATCTACACTGAAGCTTTCTTT

J gene: TRBJ1-2
V gene: TRBV20-1
clone size: once
D gene: .
CDR3 protein: CSATTLYGYTF
CDR3 DNA: TGCAGTGCAACGACCCTATATGGCTACACCTTC

J gene: TRBJ1-5
V gene: TRBV20-1
clone size: .
D gene: TRBD1
CDR3 protein: CSASSGGSNQPQHF
CDR3 DNA: TGCAGTGCTAGTTCAGGGGGCTCGAATCAGCCCCAGCATTTT